This T cell receptor beta chain was captured by sequencing in a study of vaccination effects on CD4 cells after COVID-19. CDR1 is MNHEY and CDR2 is SMNVEV in the germline V gene (reference sequence). This CDR3 comprises 14 residues. Assay: immunoSEQ multiplex PCR; the TCRdb copy retains only in-frame clones and omits some. Among tens of thousands of clones listed, 81% were seen once. Worth noting for this clone: Its antigen is as yet unknown. The junction departs from the called germline gene at one end, perhaps through a read error.

CD4+ T cells specific for antigen were expanded with viral peptide pools by the ViraFEST assay before sequencing. After more than 9 days in culture, the CD4+ T cells were isolated. BNT162b2 vaccine or mRNA-1273 vaccine was given to participants in two doses. This clonotype originated in a human donor who received a COVID-19 vaccine. Some clones in this sample may be carry-over from other donors' samples. The J gene is TRBJ1-1, the V gene TRBV27; 8 bases agree with TRBD1. The specimen comprised CD4+ T cells from PBMCs cultured with SARS-CoV-2 spike peptides, sampled after COVID-19 vaccination. CDR3 in amino acids: CASSLDRVNAEAFF. As DNA, the CDR3 is TGTGCCAGCAGTTTGGACAGGGTGAACGCTGAAGCTTTCTTT.